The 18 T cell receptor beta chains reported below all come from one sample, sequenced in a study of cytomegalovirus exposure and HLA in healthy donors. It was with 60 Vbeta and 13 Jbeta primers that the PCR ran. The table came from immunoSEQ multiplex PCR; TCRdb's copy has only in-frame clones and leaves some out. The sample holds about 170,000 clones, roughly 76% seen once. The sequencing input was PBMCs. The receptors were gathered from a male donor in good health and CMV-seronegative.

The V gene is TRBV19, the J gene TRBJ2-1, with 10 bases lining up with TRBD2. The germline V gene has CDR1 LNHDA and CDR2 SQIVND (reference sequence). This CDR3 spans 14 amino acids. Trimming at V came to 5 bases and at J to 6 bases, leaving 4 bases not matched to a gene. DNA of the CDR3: TGTGCCAGTAGTTACAGCGGGGGGGCCAATGAGCAGTTCTTC. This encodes CASSYSGGANEQFF.

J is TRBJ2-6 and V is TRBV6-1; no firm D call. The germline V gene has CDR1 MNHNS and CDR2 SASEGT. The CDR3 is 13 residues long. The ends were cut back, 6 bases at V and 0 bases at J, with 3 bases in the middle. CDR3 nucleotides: TGTGCCAGCAGGAGCTCTGGGGCCAACGTCCTGACTTTC. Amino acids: CASRSSGANVLTF.

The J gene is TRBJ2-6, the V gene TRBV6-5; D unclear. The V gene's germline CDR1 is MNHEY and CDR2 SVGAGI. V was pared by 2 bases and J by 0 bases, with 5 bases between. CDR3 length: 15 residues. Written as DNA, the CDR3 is TGTGCCAGCAGTTACGAGTACTCTGGGGCCAACGTCCTGACTTTC. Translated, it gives CASSYEYSGANVLTF.

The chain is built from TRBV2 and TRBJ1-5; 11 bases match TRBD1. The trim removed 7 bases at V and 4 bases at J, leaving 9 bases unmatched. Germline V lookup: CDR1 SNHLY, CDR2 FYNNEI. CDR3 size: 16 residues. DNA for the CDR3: TGTGCCAGCAATAGACCCGGACAGGGGGCGAATCAGCCCCAGCATTTT. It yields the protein CASNRPGQGANQPQHF.

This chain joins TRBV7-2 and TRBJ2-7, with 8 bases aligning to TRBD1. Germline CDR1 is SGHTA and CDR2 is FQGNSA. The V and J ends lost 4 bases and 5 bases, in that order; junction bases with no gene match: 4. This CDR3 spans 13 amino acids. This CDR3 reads CASSSPGGNEQYF. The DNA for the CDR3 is TGTGCCAGCAGCTCCCCAGGGGGCAACGAGCAGTACTTC.

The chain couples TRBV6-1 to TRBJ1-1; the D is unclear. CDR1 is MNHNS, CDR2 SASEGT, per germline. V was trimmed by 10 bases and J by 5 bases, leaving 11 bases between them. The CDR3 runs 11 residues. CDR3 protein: CATEEGTEAFF. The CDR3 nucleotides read TGTGCCACCGAGGAGGGAACTGAAGCTTTCTTT.

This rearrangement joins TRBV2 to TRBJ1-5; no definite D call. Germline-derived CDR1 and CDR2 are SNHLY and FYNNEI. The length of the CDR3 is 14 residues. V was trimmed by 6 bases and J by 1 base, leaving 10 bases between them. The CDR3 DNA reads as TGTGCCAGCAGCCCAGGACTCAGCAATCAGCCCCAGCATTTT. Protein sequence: CASSPGLSNQPQHF. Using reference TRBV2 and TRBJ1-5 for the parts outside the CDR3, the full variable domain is EPEVTQTPSHQVTQMGQEVILRCVPISNHLYFYWYRQILGQKVEFLVSFYNNEISEKSEIFDDQFSVERPDGSNFTLKIRSTKLEDSAMYFCASSPGLSNQPQHFGDGTRLSIL.

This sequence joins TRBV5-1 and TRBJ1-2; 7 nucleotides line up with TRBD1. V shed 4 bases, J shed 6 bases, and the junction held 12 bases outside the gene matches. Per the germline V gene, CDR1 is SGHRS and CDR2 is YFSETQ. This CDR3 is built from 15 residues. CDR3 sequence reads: CASSLAYAGQHGYTF. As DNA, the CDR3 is TGCGCCAGCAGCCTGGCGTACGCGGGACAGCATGGCTACACCTTC. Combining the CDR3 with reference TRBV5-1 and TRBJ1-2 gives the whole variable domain KAGVTQTPRYLIKTRGQQVTLSCSPISGHRSVSWYQQTPGQGLQFLFEYFSETQRNKGNFPGRFSGRQFSNSRSEMNVSTLELGDSALYLCASSLAYAGQHGYTFGSGTRLTVV.

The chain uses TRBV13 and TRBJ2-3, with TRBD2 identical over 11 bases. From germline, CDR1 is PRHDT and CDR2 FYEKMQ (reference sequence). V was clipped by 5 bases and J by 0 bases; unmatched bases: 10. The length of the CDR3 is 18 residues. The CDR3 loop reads CASSALAGGYTSTDTQYF. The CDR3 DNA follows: TGTGCCAGCAGCGCCCTAGCGGGGGGTTATACTAGCACAGATACGCAGTATTTT.

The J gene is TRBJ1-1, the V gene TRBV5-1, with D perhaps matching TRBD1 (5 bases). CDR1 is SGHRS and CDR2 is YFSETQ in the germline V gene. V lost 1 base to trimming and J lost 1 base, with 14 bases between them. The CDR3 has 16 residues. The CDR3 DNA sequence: TGCGCCAGCAGCTTGAGGGGTCGCGGGGGGAACACTGAAGCTTTCTTT. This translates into CASSLRGRGGNTEAFF.

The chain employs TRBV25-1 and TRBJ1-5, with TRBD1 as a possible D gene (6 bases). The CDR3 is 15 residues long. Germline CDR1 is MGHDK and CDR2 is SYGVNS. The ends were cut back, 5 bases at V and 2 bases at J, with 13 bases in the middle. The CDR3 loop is CASSLGGGGNQPQHF. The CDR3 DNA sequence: TGTGCCAGCAGTCTCGGGGGGGGCGGCAATCAGCCCCAGCATTTT.

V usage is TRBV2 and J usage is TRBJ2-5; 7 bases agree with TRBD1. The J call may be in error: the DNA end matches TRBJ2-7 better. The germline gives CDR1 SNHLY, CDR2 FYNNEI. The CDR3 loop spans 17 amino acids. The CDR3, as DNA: TGTGCCAGCAGTGATTTACCAAGGACAGGCCAAGGGTACGAGCAGTACTTC. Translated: CASSDLPRTGQGYEQYF.

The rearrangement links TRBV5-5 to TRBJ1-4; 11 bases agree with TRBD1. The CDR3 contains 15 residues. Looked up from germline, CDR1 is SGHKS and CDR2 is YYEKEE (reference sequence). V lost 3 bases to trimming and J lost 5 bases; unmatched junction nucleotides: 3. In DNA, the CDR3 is TGTGCCAGCAGCTGGGGACAGGGGGAGAATGAAAAACTGTTTTTT. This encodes CASSWGQGENEKLFF.

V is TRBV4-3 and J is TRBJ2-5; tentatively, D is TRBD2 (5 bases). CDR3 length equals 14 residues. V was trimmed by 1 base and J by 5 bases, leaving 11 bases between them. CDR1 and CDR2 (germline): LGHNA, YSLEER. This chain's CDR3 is CASSQGPRGETQYF. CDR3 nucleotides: TGCGCCAGCAGCCAAGGGCCCCGAGGGGAGACCCAGTACTTC.

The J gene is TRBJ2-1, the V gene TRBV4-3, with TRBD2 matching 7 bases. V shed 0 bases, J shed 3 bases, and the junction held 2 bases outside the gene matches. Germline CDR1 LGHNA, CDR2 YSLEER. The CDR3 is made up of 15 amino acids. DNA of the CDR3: TGCGCCAGCAGCCAAGATGGCGGGGGCTACAATGAGCAGTTCTTC. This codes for CASSQDGGGYNEQFF.

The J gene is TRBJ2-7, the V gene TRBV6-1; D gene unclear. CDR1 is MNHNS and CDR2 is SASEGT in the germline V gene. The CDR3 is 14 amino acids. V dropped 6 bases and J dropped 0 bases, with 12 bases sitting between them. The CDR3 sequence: CASRGQFLSYEQYF. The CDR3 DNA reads TGTGCCAGCAGGGGCCAATTCCTCTCCTACGAGCAGTACTTC.

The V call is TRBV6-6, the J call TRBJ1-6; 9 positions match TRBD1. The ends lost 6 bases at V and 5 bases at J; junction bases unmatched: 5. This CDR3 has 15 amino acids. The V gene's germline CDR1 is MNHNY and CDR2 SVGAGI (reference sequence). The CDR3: CASRDRGRHNSPLHF. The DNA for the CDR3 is TGTGCCAGCAGAGACAGGGGGAGACATAATTCACCCCTCCACTTT.

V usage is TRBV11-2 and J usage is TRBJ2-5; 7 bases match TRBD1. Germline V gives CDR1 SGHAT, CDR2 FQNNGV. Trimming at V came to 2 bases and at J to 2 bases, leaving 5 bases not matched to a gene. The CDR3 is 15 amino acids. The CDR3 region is CASSLSTGIQETQYF. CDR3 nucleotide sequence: TGTGCCAGCAGCTTATCGACAGGGATACAAGAGACCCAGTACTTC.